This T cell receptor (beta chain) was retrieved from a study of tumor and adjacent non-tumor tissue in lung cancer. Study at large: Patients were aged about 30 to 85, some 10 men and roughly five women, stage I to III. About 4.17 million productive TCRbeta reads were obtained per sample on average. Study findings and constraints: In normal lung, the top 100 clones were significantly more dominant than in tumor. Higher tumor TCR diversity was associated with shorter survival.

Per the germline V gene, CDR1 is KGHDR and CDR2 is SFDVKD. The length of the CDR3 is 11 residues. V lost 6 bases and J lost 5, with 6 bases in between. The table lists this clonotype with many counts. Its target is unknown. Three rounds of nested PCR, following a modified ARM-PCR protocol, produced the TCRbeta library. TCRdb re-called the multiplex PCR reads through MiXCR, storing one row per CDR3 protein. The data contain around 80,000 distinct CDR3 sequences, 76% of them seen just once; the ten biggest clones take up under 40%. This sample's RNA came from whole unsorted tissue. Distant lung tissue was collected more than 3 cm away from the tumor edge.

The clonotype was recovered from a man aged 65-85 years with non-small cell lung cancer. This rearrangement joins TRBV24-1 to TRBJ1-1; D uncertain. Sequenced: distant non-tumor lung tissue. This CDR3 reads CATSSRTEAFF. CDR3 sequence (DNA): TGTGCCACCAGTTCTCGTACTGAAGCTTTCTTT.